This T cell receptor beta chain is from a study of blood T cell repertoires in COVID-19. Background on the study: The cDNA or gDNA used as material had been derived from T cells, B-cell-depleted T cells, or PBMCs.

There are 14 residues in the CDR3. Germline V lookup: CDR1 SGHRS, CDR2 YFSETQ. After removal of 2 bases from V and 6 bases from J, the junction contained 3 bases not matched to a gene. The table came from immunoSEQ multiplex PCR; TCRdb's copy has only in-frame clones and leaves some out. The sample yields around 250,000 clones, 70% to 90% seen once. The clonotype was recovered from a man aged 50-60 years with active or convalescent COVID-19. The rearrangement links TRBV5-1 to TRBJ2-3, with TRBD1 matching over 10 bases. Sequencing input: peripheral blood. The CDR3 loop reads CASSFGTGADTQYF. CDR3 DNA sequence: TGCGCCAGCAGCTTCGGGACAGGGGCTGATACGCAGTATTTT.